This T cell receptor beta chain was identified during a study of T cell repertoires in cytomegalovirus infection. Overall study: Through public TCR beta signatures, both CMV infection and matching HLA type were indicated. Whole-study findings and limits: The response measured ex vivo was dominated by TCR beta clonotypes (HLA-C-restricted and CMV-specific). Accumulated public TCR beta family frequency recognized individuals carrying CMV together with the relevant HLA.

This clonotype was seen more than once but under ten times. What it binds is not known. TCRdb fed the reads into MiXCR, producing one record per CDR3 protein. The profile shows around 450,000 distinct CDR3 sequences, around 10% of them singletons. V lost 5 bases and J lost 0, with 14 bases in between. The CDR3 has 16 residues. Germline CDR1 and CDR2: SGHKS and YYEKEE (reference sequence). The V and J genes are TRBV5-5 and TRBJ2-2; possibly TRBD1 for D (5 bases). The sample consisted of PBMCs. The sequence derives from a human donor in good health (CMV status not recorded). Some clones in this sample may be carry-over from other donors' samples. DNA for the CDR3: TGTGCCAGCAGGGTAGGGGTTGTCGCGAACACCGGGGAGCTGTTTTTT. Amino acids: CASRVGVVANTGELFF.